This TCR beta chain was observed in a study of monozygotic twins with inflammatory bowel disease. The germline CDR1 and CDR2 sequences are SGHRS and YFSETQ. The CDR3 runs 17 residues. With the 5' RACE reads reprocessed, TCRdb shows one record per CDR3 protein and no DNA. The sample has over 200,000 distinct CDR3 sequences. This receptor was obtained from a human donor with ulcerative colitis or Crohn's disease, or a healthy co-twin of an affected twin (not recorded which). V and J are TRBV5-1 and TRBJ2-1; TCRdb's D call, TRBD2, is unchecked because there is no DNA. The sequenced sample consisted of blood. The CDR3 loop is CASSGTSGGAAYNEQFF.